This TCR beta chain was recorded in a study of blood T cell repertoires in COVID-19. V was trimmed by 6 bases and J by 1 base, leaving 12 bases between them. Germline V lookup: CDR1 LNHDA, CDR2 SQIVND (reference sequence). This CDR3 region has 14 residues. In its sample, this clone was seen a few times. The method was immunoSEQ multiplex PCR; TCRdb's version includes in-frame clones alone and lacks a portion of them. The sample shows about 98,000 clones, roughly 80% of them seen only once. The receptor comes from a woman over 75 with acute or convalescent COVID-19. The sample consisted of peripheral blood. V usage is TRBV19 and J usage is TRBJ1-1; D gene uncertain. The CDR3 nucleotides are TGTGCCAGTAGCATTACCCCCGGGAACACTGAAGCTTTCTTT. Translating it yields CASSITPGNTEAFF.